This record covers a single T cell receptor (beta chain). Assay: immunoSEQ multiplex PCR; the TCRdb copy retains only in-frame clones and omits some. The table shows 130,000 to 150,000 clones, with approximately 85% occurring only once. The sample is drawn from a study of blood T cell repertoires in COVID-19. Germline V gene sequence: CDR1 MDHEN, CDR2 SYDVKM. There are 15 residues in the CDR3. V lost 2 bases and J lost 7; bases outside the gene matches: 5. Sequenced material: peripheral blood. This receptor was obtained from an older woman with COVID-19, enrolled during active disease. The chain carries TRBV28 and TRBJ2-6; 7 bases match TRBD1. The DNA of the CDR3 is TGTGCCAGCAGTTTACCAGGACAGGAAGCCAACGTCCTGACTTTC. This encodes CASSLPGQEANVLTF. The variable domain in full, with the rest retrieved from reference TRBV28 and TRBJ2-6, is DVKVTQSSRYLVKRTGEKVFLECVQDMDHENMFWYRQDPGLGLRLIYFSYDVKMKEKGDIPEGYSVSREKKERFSLILESASTNQTSMYLCASSLPGQEANVLTFGAGSRLTVL.